Listed below are T cell receptor beta chains from one sample, sequenced in a study of CD8 T cells in ankylosing spondylitis. TCRdb passed the 5' RACE reads through MiXCR, listing each CDR3 protein once. The repertoire holds more than 300,000 distinct CDR3 sequences, 8% seen once, with just over 14% in the top ten. Material: blood, either unsorted or a sorted T cell fraction (not recorded which). All receptors come from a male donor with ankylosing spondylitis. CDR3s include the opening cysteine and the closing phenylalanine or tryptophan. A D gene is named only where the DNA matches it firmly. Not every row has a clone size; where given, it reads once, few, many or a size class.

d_call,j_call,clone_size,v_call,cdr3_aa,cdr3_nt
.,TRBJ1-6,few,TRBV27,CASRIGTDNSPLHF,TGTGCCAGCAGAATAGGGACCGATAATTCACCCCTCCACTTT
TRBD1,TRBJ1-5,many,TRBV27,CASSFIQGHQPQHF,TGTGCCAGCAGTTTTATACAGGGGCATCAGCCCCAGCATTTT
.,TRBJ2-7,.,TRBV2,CASSDRGDSEQYF,TGTGCCAGCAGTGACAGGGGGGATTCCGAGCAGTACTTC
.,TRBJ2-3,many,TRBV5-1,CASSLAGSDTQYF,TGCGCCAGCAGCTTGGCCGGGTCGGATACGCAGTATTTT
.,TRBJ2-2,.,TRBV4-2,CASSPNGAANTGELFF,TGTGCCAGCAGCCCTAATGGGGCGGCGAACACCGGGGAGCTGTTTTTT
TRBD2,TRBJ2-3,.,TRBV11-2,CASSRRLAASTDTQYF,TGTGCCAGCAGCCGTCGACTAGCGGCTAGCACAGATACGCAGTATTTT
.,TRBJ2-6,.,TRBV7-3,CASGVLAGANVLTF,TGTGCCAGCGGGGTCCTCGCTGGGGCCAACGTCCTGACTTTC
TRBD1,TRBJ2-1,.,TRBV7-3,CASSPNRDRVADEQFF,TGTGCCAGCAGCCCAAATCGGGACAGGGTTGCTGATGAGCAGTTCTTC
.,TRBJ2-1,few,TRBV5-5,CASSVETPMQFF,TGTGCCAGCAGCGTGGAGACGCCCATGCAGTTCTTC
.,TRBJ2-3,few,TRBV7-2,CASSLSVRTSTDTQYF,TGTGCCAGCAGCCTATCCGTACGGACTAGCACAGATACGCAGTATTTT
.,TRBJ2-4,many,TRBV20-1,CSAEASGAKNIQYF,TGCAGTGCCGAAGCATCGGGAGCCAAAAACATTCAGTACTTC
.,TRBJ1-2,.,TRBV12-3/TRBV12-4,CASSWSVNYGYTF,TGTGCCAGCAGTTGGTCGGTAAACTATGGCTACACCTTC
.,TRBJ1-5,few,TRBV7-2,CASSLGEPNQPQHF,TGTGCCAGCAGCTTGGGGGAACCCAATCAGCCCCAGCATTTT
TRBD1,TRBJ2-1,few,TRBV6-5,CASSYAADRDDEQFF,TGTGCCAGCAGTTACGCCGCGGACAGGGACGATGAGCAGTTCTTC
TRBD1,TRBJ2-1,many,TRBV3-1,CASSLGQGLSNEQFF,TGTGCCAGCAGCCTGGGACAGGGGCTCTCCAATGAGCAGTTCTTC
.,TRBJ2-3,.,TRBV9,CASSVSRDTRTDTQYF,TGTGCCAGCAGCGTAAGCCGCGACACACGCACAGATACGCAGTATTTT
.,TRBJ1-3,.,TRBV3-1,CASSQGAGFDTIYF,TGTGCCAGCAGCCAAGGGGCAGGTTTTGACACCATATATTTT
TRBD1,TRBJ1-1,few,TRBV11-1,CASSPRQGLGLKAFF,TGTGCCAGCAGCCCTCGACAGGGACTAGGCCTAAAAGCTTTCTTT
.,TRBJ2-5,.,TRBV29-1,CSYLLGGPETQYF,TGCAGCTACCTTCTTGGAGGGCCGGAGACCCAGTACTTC
TRBD1,TRBJ2-7,many,TRBV28,CASSLGTGGYEQYF,TGTGCCAGCAGTTTAGGGACAGGGGGATACGAGCAGTACTTC
.,TRBJ1-2,.,TRBV19,CASSIVEDNYGYTF,TGTGCCAGTAGTATAGTTGAAGACAACTATGGCTACACCTTC
TRBD2,TRBJ2-7,.,TRBV7-9,CASSFLAGTFYEQYF,TGTGCCAGCAGCTTTTTAGCGGGAACTTTCTACGAGCAGTACTTC
.,TRBJ2-7,few,TRBV11-3,CASSLEGGAAEQYF,TGTGCCAGCAGCTTAGAAGGGGGAGCGGCCGAGCAGTACTTC
.,TRBJ2-7,.,TRBV5-5,CASSLNQGPLAEQYF,TGTGCCAGCAGCTTGAATCAGGGGCCCCTCGCCGAGCAGTACTTC
.,TRBJ1-6,many,TRBV7-2,CASSLETSDSPLHF,TGTGCCAGCAGCTTAGAGACGTCAGATTCACCCCTCCACTTT
TRBD1,TRBJ1-5,many,TRBV5-1,CASSLEGRGHQPQHF,TGCGCCAGCAGCTTGGAAGGCAGGGGGCATCAGCCCCAGCATTTT
.,TRBJ1-1,.,TRBV14,CASSQVWRGSVTNTEAFF,TGTGCCAGCAGCCAAGTCTGGCGGGGATCGGTCACGAACACTGAAGCTTTCTTT
.,TRBJ2-6,many,TRBV20-1,CSARDILLSGANVLTF,TGCAGTGCTAGAGATATACTTCTCTCTGGGGCCAACGTCCTGACTTTC
TRBD2,TRBJ2-1,few,TRBV9,CASSARLADNEQFF,TGTGCCAGCAGCGCACGACTAGCGGACAATGAGCAGTTCTTC
.,TRBJ2-1,.,TRBV12-5,CAGVGGINEQFF,TGTGCTGGGGTAGGGGGTATAAATGAGCAGTTCTTC
.,TRBJ2-2,few,TRBV11-2,CASSPRELFF,TGTGCCAGCAGCCCCAGGGAGCTGTTTTTT
.,TRBJ2-1,many,TRBV10-3,CAISSRRDEQFF,TGTGCCATCAGCTCCCGCCGGGATGAGCAGTTCTTC
TRBD2,TRBJ2-7,few,TRBV7-9,CASSPSGLAGTYEQYF,TGTGCCAGCAGCCCATCGGGACTAGCCGGTACCTACGAGCAGTACTTC
.,TRBJ1-2,many,TRBV27,CASRQVGTPDLYGYTF,TGTGCCAGCAGACAAGTTGGGACACCAGACCTCTATGGCTACACCTTC
.,TRBJ2-1,.,TRBV28,CASSRRRNERFF,TGTGCCAGCAGCCGACGTAGGAATGAGCGGTTCTTC
.,TRBJ2-7,.,TRBV28,CASSFFDEQYF,TGTGCCAGCAGTTTCTTCGACGAGCAGTACTTC
TRBD1,TRBJ2-1,.,TRBV25-1,CASSEWDRGDEQFF,TGTGCCAGCAGTGAATGGGACAGGGGGGATGAGCAGTTCTTC